The 14 T cell receptor beta chains below all came from one sample that was sequenced in a study of human thymus T cells. TCRdb's copy holds only in-frame clones and misses some; the assay was immunoSEQ multiplex PCR. The sample lists about 43,000 clones; approximately 95% were seen once. Material for sequencing was blood. Receptor source: a girl in the first two years of life with a congenital heart defect but otherwise immunologically healthy.

CDR3 protein: CASSFGSRFATNEKLFF. The CDR3 nucleotides read TGTGCCAGCAGTTTCGGGAGCAGGTTTGCAACTAATGAAAAACTGTTTTTT. The chain recombines TRBV28 with TRBJ1-4, with D unclear. From germline, CDR1 is MDHEN and CDR2 SYDVKM. The CDR3 loop spans 17 amino acids. V lost 3 bases and J 0 bases, leaving 14 bases between the germline ends. The whole variable domain, remainder taken from reference TRBV28 and TRBJ1-4, is DVKVTQSSRYLVKRTGEKVFLECVQDMDHENMFWYRQDPGLGLRLIYFSYDVKMKEKGDIPEGYSVSREKKERFSLILESASTNQTSMYLCASSFGSRFATNEKLFFGSGTQLSVL.

The chain has TRBV18 and TRBJ1-5, with D tentatively TRBD1 (6 bases). Germline V CDR1 and CDR2: KGHSH, LQKENI. Between the trimmed V and J ends, which lost 6 bases and 4 bases, there was a span of 13 bases. The CDR3 contains 14 residues. The CDR3 DNA reads as TGTGCCAGCTCGCGCGGACAGCTTAATCAGCCCCAGCATTTT. Amino acids: CASSRGQLNQPQHF.

This CDR3 reads CASSPNPYEQYF. In DNA form, the CDR3 reads TGTGCCAGCTCACCGAACCCCTACGAGCAGTACTTC. The gene calls are TRBV18 and TRBJ2-7; D call uncertain. V lost 3 bases, J lost 2 bases, and 5 bases lay in between. This CDR3 contains 12 residues. Germline V gene lookup returns CDR1 KGHSH and CDR2 LQKENI.

The CDR3 DNA sequence: TGTGCCAGCAGCTCGACAGGAGGCAATCAGCCCCAGCATTTT. It is translated as CASSSTGGNQPQHF. The V gene is TRBV7-8, the J gene TRBJ1-5, with a tentative D call TRBD1 (6 bases). The V end was cut by 4 bases, the J end by 2 bases, with 9 bases between. Looked up from germline, CDR1 is SGHVS and CDR2 is FQNEAQ. The CDR3 loop spans 14 amino acids.

The rearrangement links TRBV11-3 to TRBJ2-1; maybe TRBD1 (6 bases). Deletions cut 5 bases from V and 2 bases from J, with 13 bases between. This CDR3 contains 15 residues. CDR1 is SGHNT and CDR2 is YENEEA in the germline V gene. CDR3 coding DNA: TGTGCCAGCAGCCTCAGGGGTTTACCCTACAATGAGCAGTTCTTC. It encodes CASSLRGLPYNEQFF.

This chain joins TRBV19 and TRBJ2-2; D ambiguous. V gave up 3 bases and J gave up 5 bases, with 10 bases separating them. The CDR3 spans 14 residues. Germline-derived CDR1 and CDR2 are LNHDA and SQIVND (reference sequence). CDR3 sequence reads: CASSITGRTGELFF. DNA of the CDR3: TGTGCCAGTAGTATTACCGGCCGGACCGGGGAGCTGTTTTTT.

This clone has just one count. The J gene is TRBJ1-2, the V gene TRBV4-3; D call uncertain. Germline V gene sequence: CDR1 LGHNA, CDR2 YSLEER. The V end lost 1 base, the J end lost 2 bases, and 8 bases lay between the germline ends. The CDR3 contains 14 residues. CDR3 sequence reads: CASSQGTANYGYTF. The CDR3 DNA is TGCGCCAGCAGCCAAGGGACCGCAAACTATGGCTACACCTTC.

The chain joins TRBV29-1 to TRBJ2-3; D is uncertain. The germline V and J ends were trimmed by 3 bases and 3 bases, with 4 bases remaining between them. This CDR3 region has 11 residues. Germline CDR1 and CDR2: SQVTM and ANQGSEA. The CDR3 coding sequence is TGCAGCGTTGACAGTACAGATACGCAGTATTTT. It encodes CSVDSTDTQYF.

V usage is TRBV5-5 and J usage is TRBJ2-7; the D gene is possibly TRBD2 (6 bases). The CDR3 runs to 14 residues. Trimming removed 4 bases at V and 6 bases at J, with 17 bases between. Germline V gene lookup returns CDR1 SGHKS and CDR2 YYEKEE (reference sequence). This CDR3 reads CASSLQEVAVEQYF. In DNA form, the CDR3 reads TGTGCCAGCAGCCTCCAGGAGGTAGCGGTCGAGCAGTACTTC.

The chain joins TRBV5-6 to TRBJ1-3; no clear D. The germline V gene encodes CDR1 SGHDT and CDR2 YYEEEE. Trimming removed 0 bases from V and 0 bases from J, with 7 bases in between. The CDR3 covers 15 residues. This CDR3 reads CASSLVSNSGNTIYF. The CDR3 DNA is TGTGCCAGCAGCTTGGTCTCGAACTCTGGAAACACCATATATTTT.

The chain recombines TRBV19 with TRBJ2-1; 8 bases agree with TRBD2. Losses at the gene ends were 3 bases for V and 3 bases for J; bases not matched to a gene: 4. The CDR3 runs to 15 residues. Germline loops: CDR1 LNHDA, CDR2 SQIVND (reference sequence). CDR3 in amino acids: CASSISAGGYNEQFF. The CDR3 bases are TGTGCCAGTAGTATCTCCGCGGGAGGCTACAATGAGCAGTTCTTC.

The chain uses TRBV7-9 and TRBJ2-7; TRBD1 matches 7 bases. Germline CDR1 SEHNR, CDR2 FQNEAQ (reference sequence). With V trimmed by 3 bases and J by 7 bases, 3 bases remained unmatched. The CDR3 is 12 amino acids. The CDR3 nucleotides read TGTGCCAGCAGCTTTGGCAGGGGGGAGCAGTACTTC. Amino acid sequence: CASSFGRGEQYF.

The gene calls are TRBV27 and TRBJ2-1, with 8 bases lining up with TRBD2. V gave up 0 bases and J gave up 12 bases; unmatched junction bases: 10. Germline CDR1 reads MNHEY; CDR2 reads SMNVEV (reference sequence). The CDR3 sequence is 15 residues long. CDR3 amino acids: CASSLSLSGMKGQFF. CDR3 DNA sequence: TGTGCCAGCAGTTTATCCCTTAGCGGGATGAAGGGGCAGTTCTTC.

J is TRBJ1-5 and V is TRBV6-5; 7 nucleotides line up with TRBD1. Germline V lookup: CDR1 MNHEY, CDR2 SVGAGI. V was clipped by 0 bases and J by 1 base; unmatched bases: 0. The length of the CDR3 is 15 residues. CDR3 in DNA: TGTGCCAGCAGTTACTCGACAGGGAGCAATCAGCCCCAGCATTTT. This codes for CASSYSTGSNQPQHF.